This record looks at one TCR beta chain sequence and its context. Antigen specificity is unknown. This entry comes from a study of cytomegalovirus exposure and HLA in healthy donors. The study's findings and limits: There was a cluster of highly shared sequence variants that was likely a sequencing artifact.

Use of 60 Vbeta and 13 Jbeta primers characterized the PCR. Libraries were prepared by immunoSEQ multiplex PCR; TCRdb keeps only in-frame clonotypes and omits some of them. The table has 150,000 to 200,000 clones, about 75% seen once. This clonotype was obtained from a male donor in good health and CMV-seronegative. Source material: PBMCs.

CDR3: CASRNGNTGELFF. CDR3 nucleotide sequence: TGTGCCAGCAGGAACGGTAACACCGGGGAGCTGTTTTTT. The chain is built from TRBV7-6 and TRBJ2-2; D remains ambiguous. V gave up 6 bases and J gave up 2 bases, with 7 bases separating them. The germline V gene has CDR1 SGHVS and CDR2 FNYEAQ. The CDR3 extends over 13 amino acids.